These 17 T cell receptor beta chains came from one sample sequenced in a study of T cells in Graves' hyperthyroidism and ophthalmopathy. Amplification yielded TCR beta CDR3 regions, with RNA transcripts as the source. The HTBI primer set was used in a first-round RT-PCR of the TCR CDR3. Each CDR3 protein gets one entry after TCRdb re-called the multiplex PCR reads with MiXCR. The profile shows about 400,000 distinct CDR3 sequences, around 15% of them singletons. Sequencing was done on a sample of blood. Receptors were obtained from a man aged 45-65 years with Graves' ophthalmopathy.

The table lists this clonotype with many counts. V usage is TRBV18 and J usage is TRBJ2-7; D not certain. The V gene lost 3 bases and the J gene lost 5 bases, with 14 bases spanning the gap. This CDR3 comprises 14 residues. Germline CDR1 reads KGHSH; CDR2 reads LQKENI. The CDR3 reads CASSPFRGENEQYF. The CDR3 DNA follows: TGTGCCAGCTCACCTTTTCGCGGCGAAAACGAGCAGTACTTC.

With regard to this clonotype: A read error is possible here, since a much larger clone lies one base away. CDR3 DNA: TGTGCCAGCAGTTTCGGAGGTGGGAAGACCTACGTGCAGTACTTC. This translates into CASSFGGGKTYVQYF. The rearrangement links TRBV12-3 or TRBV12-4 to TRBJ2-7, with D perhaps matching TRBD2 (5 bases). The CDR3 consists of 15 residues.

Many counts were recorded for this clonotype. V and J are TRBV20-1 and TRBJ2-1; D is unresolved. Germline CDR1 DFQATT, CDR2 SNEGSKA (reference sequence). The CDR3 contains 17 residues. V lost 0 bases and J lost 15, with 30 bases in between. CDR3 DNA: TGCAGTGCTAGAGATCGGACCTCTCCGCGAGCCTCAATGAGCACGTTCTTC. It codes for CSARDRTSPRASMSTFF.

This clonotype has a handful of counts. The V and J genes are TRBV18 and TRBJ2-6, with D maybe TRBD1 (6 bases). Germline lookup yields CDR1 KGHSH and CDR2 LQKENI. Trimming shortened V by 5 bases and J by 0 bases, and 17 bases separated the two germline ends. The CDR3 runs 18 residues. The CDR3 reads CASSALQGASSGANVLTF. The CDR3 DNA reads TGTGCCAGCTCAGCACTACAGGGAGCGAGCTCTGGGGCCAACGTCCTGACTTTC.

This clonotype appeared once. This rearrangement joins TRBV11-1 to TRBJ2-7; D not resolved. This CDR3 is 17 amino acids long. CDR1 and CDR2 from the germline V gene are SGHAT and FQDESV (reference sequence). V lost 5 bases to trimming and J lost 6 bases, with 26 bases between them. The CDR3 region has the DNA TGTGCCAGCAGCCGTAGCTCAGGAGCCGAATTCTCTCCCGAGCAGTACTTC. It translates to CASSRSSGAEFSPEQYF.

This clonotype has at least ten counts. This chain links TRBV28 with TRBJ1-2, with D maybe TRBD1 (5 bases). Looked up from germline, CDR1 is MDHEN and CDR2 is SYDVKM. The V end was cut by 4 bases, the J end by 0 bases, with 18 bases between. The CDR3 loop spans 17 amino acids. The CDR3 sequence is CASSWSRTNPSNYGYTF. In DNA form, the CDR3 reads TGTGCCAGCAGTTGGTCTAGGACAAATCCGTCTAACTATGGCTACACCTTC.

This clonotype was counted many times. V usage is TRBV2 and J usage is TRBJ2-3; D is uncertain. The V gene's germline CDR1 is SNHLY and CDR2 FYNNEI. The CDR3 runs to 10 residues. Trimming pared 3 bases from V and 8 bases from J, leaving 3 bases between. CDR3 sequence (DNA): TGTGCCAGCAGTGACAGTACGCAGTATTTT. It translates to CASSDSTQYF. Full variable domain (missing parts from reference TRBV2 and TRBJ2-3): EPEVTQTPSHQVTQMGQEVILRCVPISNHLYFYWYRQILGQKVEFLVSFYNNEISEKSEIFDDQFSVERPDGSNFTLKIRSTKLEDSAMYFCASSDSTQYFGPGTRLTVL.

The chain is built from TRBV20-1 and TRBJ2-7; 11 bases line up with TRBD2. The CDR3 contains 15 residues. The germline V gene encodes CDR1 DFQATT and CDR2 SNEGSKA (reference sequence). The ends lost 3 bases at V and 3 bases at J; junction bases unmatched: 7. CDR3 coding DNA: TGCAGTGCTAGCCAACTAGCGGGAGTACGCTACGAGCAGTACTTC. It codes for CSASQLAGVRYEQYF.

This clonotype was seen a single time. The gene calls are TRBV9 and TRBJ2-1, with D possibly being TRBD2 (6 bases). Trimming left V 3 bases short and J 8 bases short, with 12 bases between. Germline CDR1 is SGDLS and CDR2 is YYNGEE. This CDR3 is built from 13 residues. The CDR3 DNA is TGTGCCAGCAGCGCGGGAGCAGGCTATGAGCAGTTCTTC. Its translation: CASSAGAGYEQFF.

This clonotype was seen a handful of times. The chain couples TRBV19 to TRBJ2-1; weak D call: TRBD2 (6 bases). This CDR3 is 15 amino acids long. Germline CDR1 is LNHDA and CDR2 is SQIVND (reference sequence). Trimming took 5 bases from V and 9 from J, leaving 20 bases between them. CDR3 bases: TGTGCCAGTAGTTTGACTAGTACTCTTTTCGGTGAGCAGTTCTTC. Translation: CASSLTSTLFGEQFF. Based on the CDR3 plus reference TRBV19 and TRBJ2-1, the full variable domain is DGGITQSPKYLFRKEGQNVTLSCEQNLNHDAMYWYRQDPGQGLRLIYYSQIVNDFQKGDIAEGYSVSREKKESFPLTVTSAQKNPTAFYLCASSLTSTLFGEQFFGPGTRLTVL.

The chain carries TRBV27 and TRBJ1-5; D is unresolved. CDR1 and CDR2 (germline): MNHEY, SMNVEV (reference sequence). V lost 3 bases and J 7 bases, leaving 10 bases between the germline ends. This CDR3 comprises 13 residues. The CDR3: CASSFEGRQPQHF. The CDR3 coding sequence is TGTGCCAGCAGTTTCGAAGGGAGACAGCCCCAGCATTTT.

This clonotype was seen repeatedly, ten times or more. The gene calls are TRBV2 and TRBJ2-7; perhaps TRBD2 as D (5 bases). With 6 bases removed from V and 2 bases from J, the gap between germline ends came to 11 bases. CDR1 is SNHLY and CDR2 is FYNNEI in the germline V gene. This CDR3 region has 13 residues. Here the CDR3 reads CASRLDGPYEQYF. DNA of the CDR3: TGTGCCAGCAGACTAGACGGCCCCTACGAGCAGTACTTC.

In its sample, this clonotype was seen many times. In DNA, the CDR3 is TGCAGTGCTTCGGACAGGGGATGGGAGCAGTACTTC. This codes for CSASDRGWEQYF. This chain connects TRBV20-1 to TRBJ2-7; 9 positions agree with TRBD1. Trimming at V came to 5 bases and at J to 7 bases, leaving 6 bases not matched to a gene. The CDR3 covers 12 residues. The V gene's germline CDR1 is DFQATT and CDR2 SNEGSKA (reference sequence).

The chain employs TRBV9 and TRBJ2-1; 12 bases are a match to TRBD2. The CDR3 extends over 16 amino acids. From germline, CDR1 is SGDLS and CDR2 YYNGEE. Trimming cost V 3 bases and J 8 bases; bases outside gene matches: 9. This CDR3 reads CASSARLGLAGDEQFF. DNA for the CDR3: TGTGCCAGCAGCGCCCGCCTGGGACTAGCGGGCGATGAGCAGTTCTTC.

As concerns this clonotype: This sequence may be a read error, since a much larger clone differs from it by one base. J is TRBJ2-3 and V is TRBV9, with 7 bases aligning to TRBD2. Germline V gene data show CDR1 as SGDLS and CDR2 as YYNGEE. CDR3 size: 19 residues. The ends lost 3 bases at V and 0 bases at J; junction bases unmatched: 16. DNA of the CDR3: TGTGCCAGCAGCGGCGGGACCGGGGCTAGCGGAACTAGCACAGATACGCAGTATTTT. This sequence encodes CASSGGTGASGTSTDTQYF.

This chain links TRBV5-1 with TRBJ2-3, with 9 nucleotides matching TRBD2. The CDR3 is 16 residues long. Germline V CDR1 and CDR2: SGHRS, YFSETQ. V trimming: 0 bases; J trimming: 2 bases; junction bases outside the gene matches: 4. DNA of the CDR3: TGCGCCAGCAGCTTGGATCTAGCGGGACTCACAGATACGCAGTATTTT. This translates into CASSLDLAGLTDTQYF.

This clonotype appeared many times. This rearrangement joins TRBV29-1 to TRBJ1-2; possible D gene TRBD1, 5 bases. This CDR3 contains 13 residues. Trimming removed 6 bases at V and 9 bases at J, with 20 bases between. The germline gives CDR1 SQVTM, CDR2 ANQGSEA. CDR3 protein: CSVYVRAQGSYTF. Here the CDR3 DNA reads TGCAGCGTATACGTCCGGGCCCAGGGAAGCTACACCTTC. The entire variable domain, with the rest obtained from reference TRBV29-1 and TRBJ1-2, is as follows: SAVISQKPSRDICQRGTSLTIQCQVDSQVTMMFWYRQQPGQSLTLIATANQGSEATYESGFVIDKFPISRPNLTFSTLTVSNMSPEDSSIYLCSVYVRAQGSYTFGSGTRLTVV.